This passage covers 6 T cell receptor beta chains from one sample sequenced in a study of cytomegalovirus exposure and HLA in healthy donors. Clones were read by immunoSEQ multiplex PCR, and TCRdb kept only the in-frame ones, dropping some. The data contain 70,000 to 80,000 clones, approximately 94% of them singletons. Sequenced: PBMCs. The receptors shown here come from a woman aged 18 to 35 in good health and CMV-seropositive.

The chain uses TRBV5-6 and TRBJ1-3; weak D call: TRBD1 (6 bases). The length of the CDR3 is 17 residues. Germline assignment: CDR1 SGHDT and CDR2 YYEEEE. Trimming cost V 1 base and J 0 bases, with 14 bases left between them. The CDR3 nucleotides read TGTGCCAGCAGCTTGAGGGGGACCGCCACCTCTGGAAACACCATATATTTT. Its translation: CASSLRGTATSGNTIYF.

The rearrangement links TRBV5-1 to TRBJ2-7; 9 bases are shared with TRBD1. The CDR3 extends over 14 amino acids. Germline trimming cut 2 bases from V and 4 bases from J; bases unmatched to any gene: 4. Germline CDR1 SGHRS, CDR2 YFSETQ. Written as DNA, the CDR3 is TGCGCCAGCAGCTTACAGGGGGCGCGGTACGAGCAGTACTTC. Its protein is CASSLQGARYEQYF.

This clone is a singleton in its sample. The rearrangement uses TRBV6-1 and TRBJ1-2, with D possibly matching TRBD1 (5 bases). Germline values: CDR1 MNHNS, CDR2 SASEGT. V dropped 3 bases and J dropped 5 bases, with 16 bases sitting between them. The CDR3 has 15 amino acids. The CDR3 coding sequence is TGTGCCAGCAGTGATCCTCGCAGGGCGCGGTATGGCTACACCTTC. It translates to CASSDPRRARYGYTF.

The CDR3 spells CASNVQGSTEAFF. For the CDR3, the DNA is TGTGCCAGCAATGTGCAGGGTAGTACTGAAGCTTTCTTT. The genes are TRBV6-5 and TRBJ1-1, with D possibly matching TRBD1 (5 bases). Trimming took 7 bases from V and 5 from J, leaving 14 bases between them. CDR1 is MNHEY, CDR2 SVGAGI, per germline. This CDR3 is built from 13 residues.

The V and J genes are TRBV19 and TRBJ1-2; a possible D gene is TRBD1 (5 bases). CDR1 LNHDA and CDR2 SQIVND come from the germline V gene (reference sequence). Trimming took 7 bases from V and 5 from J, leaving 11 bases between them. This CDR3 region has 12 residues. CDR3 amino acids: CASNDSPYGYTF. The CDR3 DNA sequence: TGTGCCAGTAACGACAGTCCGTATGGCTACACCTTC.

The chain has TRBV29-1 and TRBJ1-2; a weak D match, TRBD1 (5 bases). Trimming pared 7 bases from V and 3 bases from J, leaving 12 bases between. The germline V gene has CDR1 SQVTM and CDR2 ANQGSEA. The CDR3 runs 12 residues. DNA for the CDR3: TGCAGCGAGCTGACAGCAGACTATGGCTACACCTTC. This gives the protein CSELTADYGYTF.